The 22 T cell receptor beta chains in this list originate from one sample, sequenced in a study of blood T cell repertoires in COVID-19 (TCRdb year 2020). The library was built by means of the immunoSEQ multiplex PCR assay. Drawn from immuneACCESS, this table holds only the in-frame rearrangements with V and J called that TCRdb kept. Clones are partly lost; checked studies trace under half to an unresolved V gene and leave the rest unexplained. This sample is represented by 45,000 to 60,000 clones; 60% to 85% of them were singletons. More than 12% of the sample goes to the ten largest clones. The sequencing sample was made of peripheral blood. These receptors were taken from a human donor with active or convalescent COVID-19. The donor label of this sample is uncertain.

This chain connects TRBV10-3 to TRBJ2-2; maybe TRBD2 (6 bases). Trimming shortened V by 6 bases and J by 6 bases, and 20 bases separated the two germline ends. CDR3 size: 16 residues. From germline, CDR1 is ENHRY and CDR2 SYGVKD. Written as DNA, the CDR3 is TGTGCCATCAGCCGGTCGGAATCGATAGCGGCCGGGGAGCTGTTTTTT. Encoded protein: CAISRSESIAAGELFF.

The chain uses TRBV27 and TRBJ1-5; D call uncertain. The V gene lost 0 bases and the J gene lost 4 bases, with 10 bases spanning the gap. The CDR3 extends over 15 amino acids. From germline, CDR1 is MNHEY and CDR2 SMNVEV (reference sequence). DNA for the CDR3: TGTGCCAGCAGTTTATCGGTGGGCTATAATCAGCCCCAGCATTTT. Its translation: CASSLSVGYNQPQHF.

This clone was detected a few times. The chain couples TRBV7-9 to TRBJ1-4; a possible D gene is TRBD1 (6 bases). Germline loops: CDR1 SEHNR, CDR2 FQNEAQ (reference sequence). The CDR3 spans 15 residues. V lost 2 bases and J lost 5, with 12 bases in between. In DNA, the CDR3 is TGTGCCAGCAGCTTACGGGGACACCTGAATGAAAAACTGTTTTTT. This translates into CASSLRGHLNEKLFF.

DNA of the CDR3: TGTGCCAGCAGCCAAAAACAGGGCTTTCCCCAAGAGACCCAGTACTTC. Protein product: CASSQKQGFPQETQYF. The V gene is TRBV14, the J gene TRBJ2-5; maybe TRBD1 (6 bases). CDR3 length equals 16 residues. Trimming took 2 bases from V and 1 from J, leaving 14 bases between them. From germline, CDR1 is SGHDN and CDR2 FVKESK.

The chain recombines TRBV6-5 with TRBJ1-2; 7 positions match TRBD1. CDR1 and CDR2 (germline): MNHEY, SVGAGI. Trimming at V came to 6 bases and at J to 2 bases, leaving 6 bases not matched to a gene. The CDR3 has 14 amino acids. The CDR3 sequence: CASRVDRTNYGYTF. CDR3 sequence (DNA): TGTGCCAGCAGGGTGGACAGGACCAACTATGGCTACACCTTC.

The chain joins TRBV13 to TRBJ2-1; TRBD2 aligns across 11 bases. CDR3 length: 16 residues. Trimming at V came to 5 bases and at J to 4 bases, leaving 7 bases not matched to a gene. The V gene's germline CDR1 is PRHDT and CDR2 FYEKMQ (reference sequence). The CDR3 is CASSATGTSGYNEQFF. The CDR3 nucleotides read TGTGCCAGCAGCGCCACCGGGACTAGCGGTTACAATGAGCAGTTCTTC.

This clone is a singleton in its sample. This rearrangement joins TRBV11-3 to TRBJ2-7; a weak D match, TRBD1 (6 bases). This CDR3 contains 13 residues. Looked up from germline, CDR1 is SGHNT and CDR2 is YENEEA. V lost 1 base and J lost 6, with 10 bases in between. The CDR3 region is CASSLGRGGEQYF. CDR3 DNA sequence: TGTGCCAGCAGCTTAGGCAGGGGTGGCGAGCAGTACTTC.

There are a few counts of this clone. The CDR3 nucleotides read TGTGCCAGCAGGGGGGGGGCAGGGAATGGCTACACCTTC. Protein sequence: CASRGGAGNGYTF. The rearrangement joins TRBV27 to TRBJ1-2; maybe TRBD1 (6 bases). CDR3 size: 13 residues. V lost 6 bases, J lost 6 bases, and 14 bases lay in between. CDR1 is MNHEY, CDR2 SMNVEV, per germline (reference sequence).

The chain employs TRBV5-4 and TRBJ1-3; 7 bases agree with TRBD1. CDR3 length: 14 amino acids. The germline gives CDR1 SGHNT, CDR2 YYREEE (reference sequence). The junction had 6 bases not matched to a gene; V was cut back by 4 bases and J by 5 bases. The CDR3 sequence: CASSDQGDRNTIYF. The CDR3 DNA is TGTGCCAGCAGCGATCAGGGGGATAGAAACACCATATATTTT.

The V and J genes are TRBV6-2 or TRBV6-3 and TRBJ2-1; a weak D match, TRBD2 (6 bases). The CDR3 runs 15 residues. Looked up from germline, CDR1 is MNHEY and CDR2 is SVGEGT. V gave up 6 bases and J gave up 4 bases, with 16 bases separating them. The CDR3 sequence: CASSQEAGRYNEQFF. The CDR3 DNA reads as TGTGCCAGCAGCCAAGAGGCGGGGAGATACAATGAGCAGTTCTTC.

The V gene is TRBV28, the J gene TRBJ2-3, with TRBD1 matching 9 bases. The germline V gene encodes CDR1 MDHEN and CDR2 SYDVKM. V lost 6 bases and J lost 4; bases outside the gene matches: 5. The CDR3 spans 14 residues. The CDR3 here is CASSWGQGADTQYF. CDR3 bases: TGTGCCAGCAGCTGGGGACAGGGTGCAGATACGCAGTATTTT. Variable domain in full (rest from reference TRBV28 and TRBJ2-3): DVKVTQSSRYLVKRTGEKVFLECVQDMDHENMFWYRQDPGLGLRLIYFSYDVKMKEKGDIPEGYSVSREKKERFSLILESASTNQTSMYLCASSWGQGADTQYFGPGTRLTVL.

The rearrangement uses TRBV9 and TRBJ2-2; 7 nucleotides line up with TRBD2. The J segment lost 5 bases and the V segment lost 4 bases, leaving 8 bases of the junction unmatched. Germline V gene data show CDR1 as SGDLS and CDR2 as YYNGEE. CDR3 length equals 15 residues. CDR3 sequence reads: CASSFGGLSTGELFF. In DNA form, the CDR3 reads TGTGCCAGCAGCTTTGGGGGACTAAGTACCGGGGAGCTGTTTTTT.

This rearrangement joins TRBV18 to TRBJ2-1; weak D call: TRBD1 (5 bases). Germline V gene sequence: CDR1 KGHSH, CDR2 LQKENI. The CDR3 covers 19 residues. Trimming removed 4 bases from V and 0 bases from J, with 22 bases in between. The CDR3 sequence: CASSRGRLRLGNSYNEQFF. CDR3 sequence (DNA): TGTGCCAGCTCACGGGGCAGACTCCGTTTGGGGAACTCCTACAATGAGCAGTTCTTC. The whole variable domain, remainder taken from reference TRBV18 and TRBJ2-1, is NAGVMQNPRHLVRRRGQEARLRCSPMKGHSHVYWYRQLPEEGLKFMVYLQKENIIDESGMPKERFSAEFPKEGPSILRIQQVVRGDSAAYFCASSRGRLRLGNSYNEQFFGPGTRLTVL.

This rearrangement joins TRBV4-1 to TRBJ2-7, with 7 positions matching TRBD2. The CDR3 runs 15 residues. Germline CDR1 and CDR2: MGHRA and YSYEKL. The junction had 7 bases not matched to a gene; V was cut back by 5 bases and J by 0 bases. Here the CDR3 DNA reads TGCGCCAGCAGCACCGGGACGGGAGGCTCCTACGAGCAGTACTTC. This encodes CASSTGTGGSYEQYF.

V is TRBV15 and J is TRBJ1-3; D call uncertain. This CDR3 region has 14 residues. V gave up 6 bases and J gave up 0 bases, with 9 bases separating them. The germline V gene encodes CDR1 LNHNV and CDR2 YYDKDF (reference sequence). DNA for the CDR3: TGTGCCACCAGACCGACTTACTCTGGAAACACCATATATTTT. This encodes CATRPTYSGNTIYF. The entire variable domain, with the rest obtained from reference TRBV15 and TRBJ1-3, is as follows: DAMVIQNPRYQVTQFGKPVTLSCSQTLNHNVMYWYQQKSSQAPKLLFHYYDKDFNNEADTPDNFQSRRPNTSFCFLDIRSPGLGDTAMYLCATRPTYSGNTIYFGEGSWLTVV.

This rearrangement joins TRBV6-4 to TRBJ1-2, with D uncertain. Trimming stripped 7 bases from V and 2 bases from J, with 17 bases between. Germline values: CDR1 MRHNA, CDR2 SNTAGT. CDR3 length: 15 amino acids. DNA of the CDR3: TGTGCCAGCAACCGCCTAATTCGACACAACTATGGCTACACCTTC. It is translated as CASNRLIRHNYGYTF.

The J gene is TRBJ1-2, the V gene TRBV28; 9 nucleotides align to TRBD1. The J segment lost 3 bases and the V segment lost 5 bases, leaving 10 bases of the junction unmatched. The CDR3 runs to 16 residues. CDR1 is MDHEN, CDR2 SYDVKM, per germline. CDR3 loop: CASSPLGTGTHYGYTF. In DNA, the CDR3 is TGTGCCAGCAGTCCGCTGGGGACAGGGACCCACTATGGCTACACCTTC.

The V gene is TRBV9, the J gene TRBJ2-1; 8 positions agree with TRBD1. This CDR3 comprises 16 residues. The germline V gene encodes CDR1 SGDLS and CDR2 YYNGEE. J was trimmed by 2 bases and V by 4 bases; bases with no gene match: 8. The chain's CDR3 is CASSFGQGRTYNEQFF. The CDR3 nucleotides read TGTGCCAGCAGCTTCGGACAGGGCAGGACCTACAATGAGCAGTTCTTC.

This chain links TRBV3-1 (or the pseudogene TRBV3-2) with TRBJ2-7; D gene ambiguous. This CDR3 region has 13 residues. Germline assignment: CDR1 LGHDT and CDR2 YNNKEL (reference sequence). The ends were cut back, 1 base at V and 6 bases at J, with 10 bases in the middle. The CDR3 loop reads CASSQGPYIEQYF. The CDR3 coding sequence is TGTGCCAGCAGCCAAGGCCCCTATATCGAGCAGTACTTC.

J is TRBJ2-7 and V is TRBV19, with D perhaps TRBD1 (5 bases). The CDR3 sequence is 16 residues long. Germline lookup yields CDR1 LNHDA and CDR2 SQIVND (reference sequence). V lost 4 bases, J lost 9 bases, and 25 bases lay in between. In DNA, the CDR3 is TGTGCCAGTAGTACCCAGGGTCCTGGACACCAAACGGGGCAGTACTTC. Its protein is CASSTQGPGHQTGQYF. Full variable domain (remainder filled in from reference TRBV19 and TRBJ2-7): DGGITQSPKYLFRKEGQNVTLSCEQNLNHDAMYWYRQDPGQGLRLIYYSQIVNDFQKGDIAEGYSVSREKKESFPLTVTSAQKNPTAFYLCASSTQGPGHQTGQYFGPGTRLTVT.

The rearrangement joins TRBV6-2 or TRBV6-3 to TRBJ1-5; possible D gene TRBD1, 5 bases. This CDR3 comprises 16 residues. Germline CDR1 and CDR2: MNHEY and SVGEGT. V lost 3 bases and J lost 4, with 16 bases in between. The CDR3 nucleotides are TGTGCCAGCAGTTATCGGGGGAAGGGTTTAAATCAGCCCCAGCATTTT. Amino acids: CASSYRGKGLNQPQHF.

The chain's CDR3 is CASSIGTGYEQYF. As DNA, the CDR3 is TGTGCCAGTAGTATAGGGACAGGGTATGAGCAGTACTTC. The J gene is TRBJ2-7, the V gene TRBV19, with 8 bases identical to TRBD1. V gave up 1 base and J gave up 7 bases; unmatched junction bases: 3. This CDR3 has 13 residues. Germline V CDR1 and CDR2: LNHDA, SQIVND (reference sequence).